This TCR beta chain was profiled in a study of T cells in Graves' hyperthyroidism and ophthalmopathy. A few counts support this clonotype. Trimming took 2 bases from V and 7 from J; bases not matched to a gene: 3. Germline loops: CDR1 SGHRS, CDR2 YFSETQ. This CDR3 has 13 residues. RNA transcripts yielded amplified TCR beta CDR3 regions. The HTBI primer set was used in a first-round RT-PCR of the TCR CDR3. TCRdb reprocessed the multiplex PCR reads via MiXCR and lists one record per CDR3 protein. The sample contains about 380,000 distinct CDR3 sequences, 13% of which appear only once. The V and J genes are TRBV5-1 and TRBJ1-5, with 7 bases matching TRBD1. This receptor was obtained from a man aged 30-40 years with Graves' hyperthyroidism that later progressed to Graves' ophthalmopathy. Source material: blood. The CDR3 sequence: CASSFTGEQPQHF. The CDR3 DNA sequence: TGCGCCAGCAGCTTTACAGGGGAACAGCCCCAGCATTTT.